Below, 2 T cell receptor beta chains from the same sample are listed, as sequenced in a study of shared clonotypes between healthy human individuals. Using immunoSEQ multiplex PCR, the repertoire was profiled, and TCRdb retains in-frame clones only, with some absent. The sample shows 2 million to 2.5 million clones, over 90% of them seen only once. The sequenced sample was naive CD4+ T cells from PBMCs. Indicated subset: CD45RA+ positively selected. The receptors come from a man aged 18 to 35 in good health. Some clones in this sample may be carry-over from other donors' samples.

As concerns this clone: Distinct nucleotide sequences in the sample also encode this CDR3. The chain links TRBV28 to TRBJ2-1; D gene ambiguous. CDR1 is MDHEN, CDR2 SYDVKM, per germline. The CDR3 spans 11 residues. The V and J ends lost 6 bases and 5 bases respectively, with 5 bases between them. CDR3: CASSIHNEQFF. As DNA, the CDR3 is TGTGCCAGCAGCATACACAATGAGCAGTTCTTC.

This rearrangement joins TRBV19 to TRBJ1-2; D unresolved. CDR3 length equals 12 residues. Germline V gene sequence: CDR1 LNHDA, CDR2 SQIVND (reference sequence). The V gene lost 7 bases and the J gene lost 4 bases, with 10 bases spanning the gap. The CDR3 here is CASTLGSYGYTF. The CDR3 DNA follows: TGTGCCAGTACTCTTGGCAGCTATGGCTACACCTTC.